This T cell receptor (beta chain) emerged from a study of cytomegalovirus exposure and HLA in healthy donors. This CDR3 region has 15 residues. The V and J ends lost 6 bases and 3 bases respectively, with 18 bases between them. CDR1 is MRHNA, CDR2 SNTAGT, per germline. The study, taken as a whole, reports: Later examination showed HLA-associated TCR beta chains had greater clonal expansion than equally common others. Investigators reported 150 to 200 TCR beta chains as tied to cytomegalovirus. Being indistinguishable, some V segments were excluded, TRBV6-2 and TRBV6-3 among them.

PCR involved 60 Vbeta and 13 Jbeta primers. Using immunoSEQ multiplex PCR, the repertoire was profiled, and TCRdb retains in-frame clones only, with some absent. The repertoire includes about 82,000 clones, 75% to 90% of them detected once, and about 2.5% sits in the top ten. This clone was picked up one time. Its antigen is unidentified. The receptor was derived from a man aged 18 to 29 in good health and CMV-seronegative. The specimen sequenced was PBMCs. V and J are TRBV6-4 and TRBJ2-7; tentative D call: TRBD2 (5 bases). CDR3 sequence (DNA): TGTGCCAGCAGCATCGACTATGGCGGAAACTACGAGCAGTACTTC. This codes for CASSIDYGGNYEQYF.